The 6 T cell receptor beta chains below were found in one sample sequenced in a study of molecular identifiers for immune sequencing clone quantification. TCRdb processed the PCR reads anew with MiXCR; each CDR3 protein has one entry. Found here are hundreds of thousands of distinct CDR3 sequences, 20% of them singletons; the top ten hold 0.85% to 0.9%. The specimen was naive CD8+ T cells from blood, with Jurkat cell RNA spiked in. Subset in this sample: FACS-sorted CD8+CD4-CCR7+CD45RA+ naive T cells. The receptor source for this set is a human donor in good health. Some libraries in this study had Jurkat cell RNA spiked in.

The V gene is TRBV27, the J gene TRBJ2-1; unclear D gene. Trimming shortened V by 5 bases and J by 5 bases, and 10 bases separated the two germline ends. Germline assignment: CDR1 MNHEY and CDR2 SMNVEV (reference sequence). CDR3 length: 13 residues. CDR3 DNA: TGTGCCAGCAGTACCTGGATCAACAATGAGCAGTTCTTC. It codes for CASSTWINNEQFF.

This clonotype was seen repeatedly, ten times or more. The chain employs TRBV2 and TRBJ2-5; no definite D call. CDR1 SNHLY and CDR2 FYNNEI come from the germline V gene. This CDR3 has 14 residues. Trimming took off 4 bases at V and 2 bases at J, with 11 bases between the two ends. For the CDR3, the DNA is TGTGCCAGCAGTGGGTTGGACGATCAAGAGACCCAGTACTTC. Its translation: CASSGLDDQETQYF. Filled out from reference TRBV2 and TRBJ2-5, the complete variable domain reads EPEVTQTPSHQVTQMGQEVILRCVPISNHLYFYWYRQILGQKVEFLVSFYNNEISEKSEIFDDQFSVERPDGSNFTLKIRSTKLEDSAMYFCASSGLDDQETQYFGPGTRLLVL.

Ten or more counts support this clonotype. The V call is TRBV28, the J call TRBJ2-7, with 8 bases matching TRBD1. The germline V gene has CDR1 MDHEN and CDR2 SYDVKM. The V gene end was trimmed by 3 bases and the J gene end by 2 bases; junction bases not matched to a gene: 6. This CDR3 is built from 15 residues. CDR3 sequence (DNA): TGTGCCAGCAGTTTCCGGGACAGGAGCCCCTACGAGCAGTACTTC. Residues: CASSFRDRSPYEQYF.

This rearrangement joins TRBV27 to TRBJ1-2, with D maybe TRBD1 (5 bases). CDR3 length equals 16 residues. Germline values: CDR1 MNHEY, CDR2 SMNVEV (reference sequence). The V end was cut by 5 bases, the J end by 5 bases, with 21 bases between. DNA for the CDR3: TGTGCCAGCAGTCTAAGGACAAGGGGTCAGGGTTATGGCTACACCTTC. Residues: CASSLRTRGQGYGYTF.

In its sample, this clonotype was seen a few times. Because the CDR3's place on the DNA is in doubt, the DNA is left out and the CDR3 is given as listed by TCRdb. J is TRBJ2-3 and V is TRBV27; the D segment call TRBD2 is taken from the table without a DNA check. Germline assignment: CDR1 MNHEY and CDR2 SMNVEV (reference sequence). The CDR3 extends over 15 residues, inclusive of both ends. The CDR3 loop is CASSTSGGLADTQYF.

CDR3 loop: CSVWIGGVSYGYTF. Here the CDR3 DNA reads TGCAGCGTCTGGATTGGGGGGGTGAGCTATGGCTACACCTTC. J is TRBJ1-2 and V is TRBV29-1; the D gene is possibly TRBD1 (5 bases). CDR1 is SQVTM, CDR2 ANQGSEA, per germline. Trimming cost V 6 bases and J 4 bases, with 18 bases left between them. This CDR3 has 14 amino acids.